This T cell receptor (beta chain) was profiled in a study of blood T cell repertoires in COVID-19. This clone came up once. Source study methods: Estimates of nucleated cell counts were drawn from the amplification of reference gene primers. TCRdb's table, derived via immunoSEQ multiplex PCR, lists solely in-frame clones and lacks some. That table is the source of V, J and clone size, and D and trimming were worked out from the DNA. The data contain 140,000 to 150,000 clones, around four fifths of them singletons. Trimming removed 7 bases at V and 5 bases at J, with 15 bases between. Germline V gene data show CDR1 as ENHRY and CDR2 as SYGVKD. This CDR3 has 15 residues. Study members were between about 18 and 95 years old and lived in some 22 US regions. Donors of Cohort 3 who recovered were those that had two negative PCRs, clearance, or symptom resolution.

The TCR sequence derives from a woman aged 40 to 50 who had recovered from COVID-19. Sequencing used PBMCs or T cells enriched from blood (not recorded which). V gene TRBV10-3 combines with J gene TRBJ1-6, with TRBD1 as a possible D gene (6 bases). The DNA for the CDR3 is TGTGCCATCAAGACAGGCAATTTGAATAATTCACCCCTCCACTTT. Its translation is CAIKTGNLNNSPLHF.